The 16 T cell receptor beta chains below all came from one sample that was sequenced in a study of blood T cells in healthy people across ages. Together with a sample-barcoded 5' primer, a J-beta primer mix was included in a second PCR lasting roughly 6 to 12 cycles. TCRdb itself ran the 5' RACE reads through MiXCR, one entry per CDR3 protein. The table has about 1.6 million distinct CDR3 sequences, roughly 32% seen once; the top ten hold about 11%. Source material: blood. The receptors here all came from a young woman in good health.

This clonotype was detected only a few times. The gene calls are TRBV5-6 and TRBJ1-2, with 8 bases identical to TRBD1. Trimming at V came to 6 bases and at J to 7 bases, leaving 11 bases not matched to a gene. This CDR3 is built from 14 residues. In germline, CDR1 is SGHDT, CDR2 YYEEEE. CDR3 in amino acids: CASNAAGQVFGYTF. The CDR3 nucleotides are TGTGCCAGCAACGCCGCGGGACAGGTTTTTGGCTACACCTTC. Based on the CDR3 plus reference TRBV5-6 and TRBJ1-2, the full variable domain is DAGVTQSPTHLIKTRGQQVTLRCSPKSGHDTVSWYQQALGQGPQFIFQYYEEEERQRGNFPDRFSGHQFPNYSSELNVNALLLGDSALYLCASNAAGQVFGYTFGSGTRLTVV.

There are a few counts of this clonotype. The chain carries TRBV7-8 and TRBJ1-1; 7 positions match TRBD1. CDR3 length equals 17 residues. V lost 3 bases to trimming and J lost 0 bases; unmatched junction nucleotides: 10. CDR1 and CDR2 from the germline V gene are SGHVS and FQNEAQ. CDR3 DNA sequence: TGTGCCAGCAGCTTTACCCACCCCGGACAGGTGAACACTGAAGCTTTCTTT. Its protein is CASSFTHPGQVNTEAFF.

The chain joins TRBV2 to TRBJ1-2; D gene ambiguous. This CDR3 spans 11 amino acids. Trimming shortened V by 7 bases and J by 8 bases, and 11 bases separated the two germline ends. Germline values: CDR1 SNHLY, CDR2 FYNNEI. CDR3 in DNA: TGTGCCAGCACGCCGGGATTCGGCTACACCTTC. Amino acid sequence: CASTPGFGYTF.

This rearrangement joins TRBV7-9 to TRBJ2-1; D remains unclear. V gave up 5 bases and J gave up 0 bases, with 11 bases separating them. Germline assignment: CDR1 SEHNR and CDR2 FQNEAQ (reference sequence). The CDR3 consists of 15 residues. CDR3 in amino acids: CASSRDWVSYNEQFF. CDR3 nucleotides: TGTGCCAGCAGCCGTGACTGGGTCTCCTACAATGAGCAGTTCTTC.

This clonotype was recorded once. The chain joins TRBV27 to TRBJ1-1; 9 bases are shared with TRBD1. The junction had 4 bases not matched to a gene; V was cut back by 1 base and J by 4 bases. The germline V gene encodes CDR1 MNHEY and CDR2 SMNVEV (reference sequence). There are 15 residues in the CDR3. Here the CDR3 reads CASSLFGGQGTEAFF. For the CDR3, the DNA is TGTGCCAGCAGTTTATTTGGGGGACAGGGCACTGAAGCTTTCTTT.

This sequence joins TRBV7-9 and TRBJ1-6; D is unresolved. V was trimmed by 3 bases and J by 7 bases, leaving 7 bases between them. The CDR3 sequence is 13 residues long. Looked up from germline, CDR1 is SEHNR and CDR2 is FQNEAQ (reference sequence). In nucleotides, the CDR3 is TGTGCCAGCAGCTTGGGCGAAAATTCACCCCTCCACTTT. It translates to CASSLGENSPLHF.

This chain joins TRBV6-6 and TRBJ1-2; D is unclear. The CDR3 runs to 12 residues. Germline assignment: CDR1 MNHNY and CDR2 SVGAGI (reference sequence). V lost 5 bases, J lost 7 bases, and 11 bases lay in between. In nucleotides, the CDR3 is TGTGCCAGCAGTATCTTAGGCGTTGGCTACACCTTC. It is translated as CASSILGVGYTF.

The chain links TRBV20-1 to TRBJ1-1; D unclear. The CDR3 is 13 amino acids. Germline V CDR1 and CDR2: DFQATT, SNEGSKA (reference sequence). V lost 6 bases to trimming and J lost 3 bases, with 14 bases between them. This chain's CDR3 is CSAARSEYTEAFF. In DNA form, the CDR3 reads TGCAGTGCCGCAAGGAGCGAGTACACTGAAGCTTTCTTT.

This clonotype was counted only a few times. J is TRBJ2-7 and V is TRBV10-3; 7 positions match TRBD2. CDR3 length: 12 residues. V was clipped by 4 bases and J by 5 bases; unmatched bases: 2. Germline V gives CDR1 ENHRY, CDR2 SYGVKD. The CDR3 DNA follows: TGTGCCATCAGTGCCCGGGGGGACGAGCAGTACTTC. Its translation is CAISARGDEQYF.

Points on this clonotype: One end of the junction varies from germline; a read error may be responsible. V and J are TRBV7-7 and TRBJ2-7; tentative D call: TRBD2 (5 bases). The J call may be in error: the DNA end matches TRBJ2-5 better. The CDR3 covers 13 residues. Per the germline V gene, CDR1 is SSHAT and CDR2 is FNYEAQ (reference sequence). CDR3 region: CASSIGLKETQYF. The DNA of the CDR3 is TGTGCTAGCAGCATCGGACTTAAAGAGACCCAGTACTTC.

This sequence joins TRBV9 and TRBJ2-3; 10 bases match TRBD2. The CDR3 spans 19 residues. J gave up 4 bases and V 0 bases, and 14 bases lay outside the gene matches. Germline V gene lookup returns CDR1 SGDLS and CDR2 YYNGEE. The CDR3 protein is CASSVEGMGAGGLSDTQYF. CDR3 DNA: TGTGCCAGCAGCGTAGAAGGCATGGGAGCGGGAGGGCTGTCAGATACGCAGTATTTT.

This clonotype has only a few counts. This rearrangement joins TRBV9 to TRBJ2-7, with 7 bases aligning to TRBD2. The ends lost 0 bases at V and 0 bases at J; junction bases unmatched: 6. Per germline, CDR1 SGDLS and CDR2 YYNGEE. The CDR3 loop spans 16 amino acids. CDR3 bases: TGTGCCAGCAGCGTAGGAAGCGGGACGAGCTCCTACGAGCAGTACTTC. This codes for CASSVGSGTSSYEQYF.

This clonotype was observed many times. The chain recombines TRBV20-1 with TRBJ2-1; D possibly corresponds to TRBD1 (6 bases). Germline CDR1 is DFQATT and CDR2 is SNEGSKA (reference sequence). The V and J ends lost 6 bases and 0 bases respectively, with 12 bases between them. This CDR3 comprises 14 residues. The CDR3: CSASSRGSYNEQFF. CDR3 sequence (DNA): TGCAGTGCCAGTTCCAGGGGCTCCTACAATGAGCAGTTCTTC.

As regards this clonotype: The germline gene is not matched at one end of the junction; a read error may be the cause. The chain couples TRBV6-5 to TRBJ2-5, with 7 bases fitting TRBD1. This CDR3 has 14 residues. The germline CDR1 and CDR2 sequences are MNHEY and SVGAGI. For the CDR3, the DNA is TGTGCCGGCAGTTGGGGGACAGACCAAGAGACCCAGTACTTC. Residues: CAGSWGTDQETQYF.

V and J are TRBV3-1 and TRBJ2-7; D is possibly TRBD1 (5 bases). Per the germline V gene, CDR1 is LGHDT and CDR2 is YNNKEL (reference sequence). CDR3 length: 15 residues. V was clipped by 0 bases and J by 7 bases, with 16 bases between them. The CDR3 bases are TGTGCCAGCAGCCAAGATCTATCCACCAAGGGGGAGCAGTACTTC. Amino acids: CASSQDLSTKGEQYF.

This clonotype turned up a few times. The chain has TRBV9 and TRBJ2-5; 8 bases align to TRBD2. Germline CDR1 SGDLS, CDR2 YYNGEE. The J segment lost 5 bases and the V segment lost 5 bases, leaving 17 bases of the junction unmatched. The CDR3 sequence is 17 residues long. CDR3 sequence: CASSSGASGSLWETQYF. CDR3 DNA sequence: TGTGCCAGCAGTTCAGGGGCTAGCGGGTCACTTTGGGAGACCCAGTACTTC.